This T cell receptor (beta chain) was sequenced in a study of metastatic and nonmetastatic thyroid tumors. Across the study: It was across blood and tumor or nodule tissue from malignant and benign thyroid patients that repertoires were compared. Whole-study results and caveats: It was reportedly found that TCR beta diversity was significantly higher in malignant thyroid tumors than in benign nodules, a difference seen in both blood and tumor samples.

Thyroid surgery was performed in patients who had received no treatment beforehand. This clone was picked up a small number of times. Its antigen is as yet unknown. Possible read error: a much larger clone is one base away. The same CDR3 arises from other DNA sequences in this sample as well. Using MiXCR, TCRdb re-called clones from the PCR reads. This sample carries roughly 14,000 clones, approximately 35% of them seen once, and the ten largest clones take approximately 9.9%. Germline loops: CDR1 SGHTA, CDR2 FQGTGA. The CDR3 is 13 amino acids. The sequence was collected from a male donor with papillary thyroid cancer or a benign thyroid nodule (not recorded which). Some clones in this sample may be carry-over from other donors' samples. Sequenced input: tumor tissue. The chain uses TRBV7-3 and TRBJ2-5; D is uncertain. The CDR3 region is CASSLGYQETQYF. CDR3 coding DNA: TGTGCAAGCAGCTTGGGGTACCAAGAGACCCAGTACTTC.